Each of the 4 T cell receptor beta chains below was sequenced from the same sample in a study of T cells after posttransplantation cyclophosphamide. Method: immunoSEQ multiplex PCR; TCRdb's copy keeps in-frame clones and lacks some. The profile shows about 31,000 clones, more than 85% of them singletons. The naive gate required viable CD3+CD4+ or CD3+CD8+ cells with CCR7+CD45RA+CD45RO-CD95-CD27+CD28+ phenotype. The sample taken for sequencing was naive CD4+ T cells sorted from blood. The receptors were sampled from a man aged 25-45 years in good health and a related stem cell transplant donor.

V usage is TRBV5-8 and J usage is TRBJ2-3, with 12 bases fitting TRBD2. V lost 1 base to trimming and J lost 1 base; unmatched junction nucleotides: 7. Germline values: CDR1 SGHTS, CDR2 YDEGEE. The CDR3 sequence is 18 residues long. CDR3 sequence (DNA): TGTGCCAGCAGCTTGATCGCCCTAGCGGGGGGGGGCACAGATACGCAGTATTTT. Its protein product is CASSLIALAGGGTDTQYF.

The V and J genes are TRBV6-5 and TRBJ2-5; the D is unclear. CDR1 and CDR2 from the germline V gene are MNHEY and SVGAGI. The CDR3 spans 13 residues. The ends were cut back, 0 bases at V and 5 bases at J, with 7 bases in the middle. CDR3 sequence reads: CASSYSFRETQYF. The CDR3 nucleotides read TGTGCCAGCAGTTACTCGTTCAGGGAGACCCAGTACTTC.

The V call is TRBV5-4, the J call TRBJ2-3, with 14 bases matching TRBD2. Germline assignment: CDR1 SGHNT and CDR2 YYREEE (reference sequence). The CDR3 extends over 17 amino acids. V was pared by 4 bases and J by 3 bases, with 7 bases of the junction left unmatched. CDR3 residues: CASSQGTSGGSTDTQYF. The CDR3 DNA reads TGTGCCAGCAGCCAAGGGACTAGCGGGGGCTCTACAGATACGCAGTATTTT.

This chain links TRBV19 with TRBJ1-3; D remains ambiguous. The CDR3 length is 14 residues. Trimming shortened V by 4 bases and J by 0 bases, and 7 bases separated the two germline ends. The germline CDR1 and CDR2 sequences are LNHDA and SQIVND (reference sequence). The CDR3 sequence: CASSTRSSGNTIYF. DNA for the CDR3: TGTGCCAGTAGTACGAGAAGCTCTGGAAACACCATATATTTT.